These 2 T cell receptor beta chains were sequenced from one sample in a study of T cells in Graves' hyperthyroidism and ophthalmopathy. TCR beta CDR3 region amplification was performed from RNA transcripts. TCR CDR3 underwent first-round RT-PCR with the HTBI primer set. TCRdb passed the multiplex PCR reads through MiXCR, listing each CDR3 protein once. The sample lists hundreds of thousands of distinct CDR3 sequences, 14% occurring once. Material: blood. The receptors originated from a woman younger than 35 with Graves' hyperthyroidism.

This clonotype came up many times. The CDR3 protein is CASSPPITRRHRGYEQYF. CDR3 bases: TGTGCCAGCAGTCCACCCATCACCCGAAGACACCGGGGCTACGAGCAGTACTTC. J is TRBJ2-7 and V is TRBV6-2 or TRBV6-3, with D possibly TRBD2 on 5 matching bases. Germline V gene lookup returns CDR1 MNHEY and CDR2 SVGEGT. Trimming took off 5 bases at V and 3 bases at J, with 26 bases between the two ends. This CDR3 comprises 18 residues.

The sample holds many counts of this clonotype. The genes are TRBV30 and TRBJ2-7, with TRBD2 matching over 7 bases. The CDR3 sequence is 14 residues long. The germline CDR1 and CDR2 sequences are GTSNPN and SVGIG (reference sequence). The junction had 7 bases not matched to a gene; V was cut back by 3 bases and J by 2 bases. This CDR3 is CAWSGRRLPYEQYF. CDR3 in DNA: TGTGCCTGGAGCGGGAGGAGGCTGCCCTACGAGCAGTACTTC.